The clone carrying this TCR beta chain was detected many times. Its antigen is unidentified. The entry originates in a study of regulatory T cells in long-lasting Graves disease. Study-wide points: Repertoires from persistent disease leaned toward TRBV28, TRBJ1-2 and TRBJ2-5. Between persistent patients, about 2,500 public clonotypes were shared, exceeding the roughly 920 shared between new patients.

Arm-PCR of CDR3 regions and iRepertoire HTBI primers were the basis on which TCR beta libraries were built. TCRdb itself ran the multiplex PCR reads through MiXCR, one entry per CDR3 protein. Counted here are over 300,000 distinct CDR3 sequences, roughly 15% occurring once; the ten biggest clones make up around a fifth. Time point reported: newly diagnosed GD, antithyroid drugs for less than 3 months. TCR sequences were obtained from RNA taken from PBMCs. The CDR3 runs to 16 residues. With 4 bases removed from V and 7 bases from J, the gap between germline ends came to 17 bases. Looked up from germline, CDR1 is MNHEY and CDR2 is SVGAGI.

The chain is built from TRBV6-5 and TRBJ1-6; D perhaps matches TRBD1 (6 bases). Here the sequenced sample was peripheral blood mononuclear cells (PBMCs), taken at new diagnosis, from a patient treated with antithyroid drugs. The TCR sequence derives from a female donor with Graves disease. CDR3 protein: CASSFTWGADNSPLHF. CDR3 sequence (DNA): TGTGCCAGCAGTTTTACATGGGGGGCAGACAATTCACCCCTCCACTTT.